Following are 24 T cell receptor beta chains from one sample sequenced in a study of blood T cell repertoires in COVID-19. Some clones are missing from TCRdb's copy, which holds only in-frame ones; the method was immunoSEQ multiplex PCR. The repertoire holds 140,000 or so clones, with roughly 83% as singletons. Sequences were obtained from PBMCs or T cells enriched from blood (not recorded which). All receptors come from a man aged 50 to 60 who had recovered from COVID-19.

This clone was counted a single time. CDR3 DNA: TGCGCCAGCAGCCAAGAAGTGGGGACAGGGTTGTACGAGCAGTACTTC. Translating it yields CASSQEVGTGLYEQYF. This chain uses TRBV4-3 with TRBJ2-7; TRBD1 matches 9 bases. The V gene end was trimmed by 0 bases and the J gene end by 4 bases; junction bases not matched to a gene: 7. CDR3 length: 16 amino acids. Germline V gives CDR1 LGHNA, CDR2 YSLEER.

The chain is built from TRBV7-3 and TRBJ2-1; TRBD2 aligns across 10 bases. The CDR3 runs 18 residues. CDR1 and CDR2 from the germline V gene are SGHTA and FQGTGA. With 2 bases clipped from V and 5 bases from J, the junction kept 12 bases outside the gene matches. CDR3 amino acids: CASSLSIGAGGLNNEQFF. The CDR3 DNA reads as TGTGCCAGCAGCTTATCAATAGGAGCGGGGGGGCTCAACAATGAGCAGTTCTTC.

The chain employs TRBV7-2 and TRBJ1-1; the match to TRBD1 covers 10 bases. Germline trimming cut 0 bases from V and 2 bases from J; bases unmatched to any gene: 6. CDR1 is SGHTA and CDR2 is FQGNSA in the germline V gene. The CDR3 sequence is 17 residues long. CDR3 nucleotides: TGTGCCAGCAGCTTAGCCCGGACAGGGGGAAGTAACACTGAAGCTTTCTTT. It encodes CASSLARTGGSNTEAFF.

This chain connects TRBV6-2 or TRBV6-3 to TRBJ1-1; weak D call: TRBD1 (6 bases). The CDR3 consists of 13 residues. Trimming stripped 5 bases from V and 5 bases from J, with 12 bases between. Germline lookup yields CDR1 MNHEY and CDR2 SVGEGT. The CDR3 nucleotides read TGTGCCAGCAGTCTCATAGGGGGTACTGAAGCTTTCTTT. This encodes CASSLIGGTEAFF.

This clone was counted a single time. The rearrangement links TRBV7-2 to TRBJ2-3; 7 nucleotides match TRBD2. V shed 0 bases, J shed 1 base, and the junction held 4 bases outside the gene matches. Germline CDR1 reads SGHTA; CDR2 reads FQGNSA. The CDR3 covers 16 residues. The CDR3 here is CASSLASGIRTDTQYF. The DNA of the CDR3 is TGTGCCAGCAGCTTAGCCAGCGGGATTCGCACAGATACGCAGTATTTT.

The chain joins TRBV19 to TRBJ2-2; 9 bases match TRBD1. Germline V gene lookup returns CDR1 LNHDA and CDR2 SQIVND (reference sequence). V dropped 7 bases and J dropped 6; count of bases not matched to a gene: 6. The CDR3 length is 14 residues. This CDR3 is CASIHRGHPGELFF. The CDR3 DNA reads as TGTGCCAGTATTCACAGGGGGCACCCCGGGGAGCTGTTTTTT.

The CDR3 is CASSKRGESYEQYF. DNA of the CDR3: TGTGCCAGTAGCAAACGCGGCGAGTCGTACGAGCAGTACTTC. The rearrangement joins TRBV19 to TRBJ2-7; D gene unclear. The CDR3 has 14 amino acids. CDR1 is LNHDA, CDR2 SQIVND, per germline (reference sequence). Trimming pared 6 bases from V and 4 bases from J, leaving 16 bases between.

This chain links TRBV6-2 or TRBV6-3 with TRBJ2-2; D not certain. Germline values: CDR1 MNHEY, CDR2 SVGEGT. V was trimmed by 5 bases and J by 7 bases, leaving 14 bases between them. CDR3 length: 14 residues. In DNA, the CDR3 is TGTGCCAGCAGTCTACTCCGATCTGTCGGGGAGCTGTTTTTT. As protein: CASSLLRSVGELFF.

This clone was observed a single time. The chain joins TRBV27 to TRBJ1-4; possibly TRBD1 for D (5 bases). Trimming left V 2 bases short and J 10 bases short, with 11 bases between. The CDR3 contains 13 residues. Per the germline V gene, CDR1 is MNHEY and CDR2 is SMNVEV (reference sequence). CDR3 sequence: CASSLGQGGKLFF. The CDR3 nucleotides are TGTGCCAGCAGTTTAGGGCAGGGAGGAAAACTGTTTTTT.

In its sample, this clone was seen once. This chain uses TRBV27 with TRBJ1-2; tentative D call: TRBD1 (5 bases). Germline V lookup: CDR1 MNHEY, CDR2 SMNVEV (reference sequence). Trimming removed 2 bases from V and 7 bases from J, with 11 bases in between. CDR3 length: 13 residues. The CDR3 spells CASSLAGPGGYTF. Here the CDR3 DNA reads TGTGCCAGCAGTTTAGCAGGGCCGGGTGGCTACACCTTC.

The chain is built from TRBV7-2 and TRBJ2-5, with D perhaps matching TRBD2 (6 bases). The CDR3 length is 13 residues. Looked up from germline, CDR1 is SGHTA and CDR2 is FQGNSA. V dropped 0 bases and J dropped 5 bases, with 7 bases sitting between them. For the CDR3, the DNA is TGTGCCAGCAGCTTAGCTGGGAGGGAGACCCAGTACTTC. Amino acids: CASSLAGRETQYF.

V usage is TRBV13 and J usage is TRBJ2-5; TRBD2 is a possible D gene (5 bases). CDR3 length: 14 amino acids. Germline V gene lookup returns CDR1 PRHDT and CDR2 FYEKMQ (reference sequence). With 0 bases removed from V and 6 bases from J, the gap between germline ends came to 11 bases. CDR3 sequence: CASSLGEGRKTQYF. CDR3 nucleotides: TGTGCCAGCAGCTTAGGCGAGGGCCGAAAGACCCAGTACTTC.

In this sample, this clone turned up once. V gene TRBV19 combines with J gene TRBJ1-5; 10 nucleotides match TRBD1. With 4 bases clipped from V and 7 bases from J, the junction kept 7 bases outside the gene matches. The germline CDR1 and CDR2 sequences are LNHDA and SQIVND (reference sequence). The CDR3 totals 15 residues. In DNA form, the CDR3 reads TGTGCCAGTAGTACAACCGGGACAGGGGAACAGCCCCAGCATTTT. The encoded protein is CASSTTGTGEQPQHF.

V and J are TRBV3-1 (or the pseudogene TRBV3-2) and TRBJ1-3; weak D call: TRBD1 (5 bases). CDR1 is LGHDT and CDR2 is YNNKEL in the germline V gene (reference sequence). V gave up 0 bases and J gave up 0 bases, with 12 bases separating them. This CDR3 region has 17 residues. This chain's CDR3 is CASSQDRTPNSGNTIYF. In nucleotides, the CDR3 is TGTGCCAGCAGCCAAGATCGGACACCGAACTCTGGAAACACCATATATTTT.

The chain recombines TRBV27 with TRBJ2-2, with 10 bases lining up with TRBD1. Germline V gene data show CDR1 as MNHEY and CDR2 as SMNVEV (reference sequence). The CDR3 spans 14 residues. V trimming: 5 bases; J trimming: 6 bases; junction bases outside the gene matches: 3. CDR3 nucleotides: TGTGCCAGCAGTCAGGGACAGGGGCCCGGGGAGCTGTTTTTT. It codes for CASSQGQGPGELFF.

CDR3 in DNA: TGCGCCAGCAGCTTGACAACCCCGACAGATACGCAGTATTTT. Protein: CASSLTTPTDTQYF. The chain carries TRBV5-1 and TRBJ2-3, with D unclear. CDR1 and CDR2 (germline): SGHRS, YFSETQ. V shed 1 base and J shed 3 bases, with 9 bases lying between them. CDR3 length: 14 amino acids.

The chain combines TRBV5-1 with TRBJ2-1, with TRBD1 matching 7 bases. Germline V gives CDR1 SGHRS, CDR2 YFSETQ. The CDR3 sequence is 15 residues long. V lost 1 base, J lost 7 bases, and 8 bases stayed unmatched. The CDR3 sequence: CASSLQGVTGNEQFF. The CDR3 DNA follows: TGCGCCAGCAGCTTGCAGGGGGTGACGGGAAATGAGCAGTTCTTC.

This rearrangement joins TRBV7-9 to TRBJ1-6; no definite D call. The CDR3 spans 15 residues. V lost 2 bases, J lost 10 bases, and 15 bases lay in between. In germline, CDR1 is SEHNR, CDR2 FQNEAQ (reference sequence). The CDR3 is CASSLIGRLESPLHF. In nucleotides, the CDR3 is TGTGCCAGCAGCTTAATAGGCCGCCTAGAGTCACCCCTCCACTTT. The full variable domain, its missing parts supplied by reference TRBV7-9 and TRBJ1-6, is DTGVSQNPRHKITKRGQNVTFRCDPISEHNRLYWYRQTLGQGPEFLTYFQNEAQLEKSRLLSDRFSAERPKGSFSTLEIQRTEQGDSAMYLCASSLIGRLESPLHFGNGTRLTVT.

The chain uses TRBV29-1 and TRBJ1-2; TRBD1 matches at 9 bases. Germline V CDR1 and CDR2: SQVTM, ANQGSEA. Trimming at V came to 5 bases and at J to 3 bases, leaving 4 bases not matched to a gene. The CDR3 loop spans 13 amino acids. The CDR3 DNA reads TGCAGCGTTCGGGACAGGGAATACTATGGCTACACCTTC. Protein product: CSVRDREYYGYTF.

The chain has TRBV29-1 and TRBJ1-1, with D possibly being TRBD1 (5 bases). Germline V gives CDR1 SQVTM, CDR2 ANQGSEA. The ends were cut back, 6 bases at V and 2 bases at J, with 10 bases in the middle. The CDR3 is 12 amino acids. In nucleotides, the CDR3 is TGCAGCGTCCGGAGGGGTAACACTGAAGCTTTCTTT. It translates to CSVRRGNTEAFF.

This rearrangement joins TRBV14 to TRBJ2-7; the D gene is possibly TRBD1 (6 bases). This CDR3 is 14 amino acids long. Germline V gene sequence: CDR1 SGHDN, CDR2 FVKESK. The V end lost 5 bases, the J end lost 1 base, and 12 bases lay between the germline ends. The CDR3 sequence is CASSYSTGSYEQYF. The CDR3 region has the DNA TGTGCCAGCAGCTATTCGACAGGTTCCTACGAGCAGTACTTC.

This chain uses TRBV29-1 with TRBJ1-5; D is unresolved. Germline V CDR1 and CDR2: SQVTM, ANQGSEA. The CDR3 sequence is 14 residues long. Trimming removed 4 bases from V and 7 bases from J, with 17 bases in between. The CDR3 region has the DNA TGCAGCGTTGTAGAGGCTGCGGTCGGGCAGCCCCAGCATTTT. Amino acid sequence: CSVVEAAVGQPQHF.

The chain carries TRBV6-6 and TRBJ1-4; D not certain. The CDR3 loop spans 17 amino acids. Germline V CDR1 and CDR2: MNHNY, SVGAGI (reference sequence). With 6 bases removed from V and 0 bases from J, the gap between germline ends came to 17 bases. The CDR3 here is CASSRIPHYSTNEKLFF. The CDR3 DNA is TGTGCCAGCAGCCGAATCCCTCACTATTCAACTAATGAAAAACTGTTTTTT.

The V and J genes are TRBV2 and TRBJ2-3, with 12 bases identical to TRBD2. The V gene's germline CDR1 is SNHLY and CDR2 FYNNEI. The CDR3 runs 18 residues. Trimming took 6 bases from V and 2 from J; bases not matched to a gene: 12. In DNA, the CDR3 is TGTGCCAGCAGCGAATATGCGACTAGCGGGGGACCCACAGATACGCAGTATTTT. Protein product: CASSEYATSGGPTDTQYF.